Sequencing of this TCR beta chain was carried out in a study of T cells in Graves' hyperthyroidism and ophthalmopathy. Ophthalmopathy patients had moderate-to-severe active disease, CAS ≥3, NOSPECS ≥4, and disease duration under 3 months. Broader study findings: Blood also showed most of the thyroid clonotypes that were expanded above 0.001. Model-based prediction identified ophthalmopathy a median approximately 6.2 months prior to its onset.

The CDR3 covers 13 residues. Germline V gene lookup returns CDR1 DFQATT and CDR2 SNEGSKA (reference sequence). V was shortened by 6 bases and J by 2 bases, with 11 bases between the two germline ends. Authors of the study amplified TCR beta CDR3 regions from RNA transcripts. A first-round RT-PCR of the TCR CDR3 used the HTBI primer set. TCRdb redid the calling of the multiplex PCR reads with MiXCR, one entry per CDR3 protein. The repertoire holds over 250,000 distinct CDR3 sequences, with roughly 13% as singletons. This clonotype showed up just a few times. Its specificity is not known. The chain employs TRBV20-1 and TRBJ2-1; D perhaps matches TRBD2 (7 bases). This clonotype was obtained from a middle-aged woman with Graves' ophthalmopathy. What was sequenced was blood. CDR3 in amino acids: CSATGGAYNEQFF. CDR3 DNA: TGCAGTGCCACGGGGGGCGCCTACAATGAGCAGTTCTTC.